These T cell receptor beta chains were read from a single sample in a study of shared clonotypes between healthy human individuals. Clones were read by immunoSEQ multiplex PCR, and TCRdb kept only the in-frame ones, dropping some. This table has more than 550,000 clones, 72% appearing once. The sequenced sample was memory CD4+ T cells sorted from blood. All receptors derive from a woman younger than 45 in good health. The CDR3 runs from the conserved cysteine through the conserved F or W. The D gene is left open where the match is weak. Clone size is given for some rows only: seen once, a few or many times, or a class if the clone is expanded.

TRBD2	TRBJ2-7	NA	18	TRBV7-9	TGTGCCAGCAGCTTAGTTCGGACTAGCGGGGGGGACTTCTACGAGCAGTACTTC	CASSLVRTSGGDFYEQYF
NA	TRBJ2-7	NA	11	TRBV5-5	TGTGCCAGCAGCCCCCACGCTGAGCAGTACTTC	CASSPHAEQYF
TRBD1	TRBJ1-1	NA	14	TRBV6-5	TGTGCCAGCAGGCCCCGGACAGGGGTAATTTCAGCTTTCTTT	CASRPRTGVISAFF
TRBD1	TRBJ1-4	few	17	TRBV28	TGTGCCAGCAGTCCCTACCGCGGACAGGTAGTGAGGGAAAAACTGTTTTTT	CASSPYRGQVVREKLFF
TRBD2	TRBJ2-2	NA	18	TRBV4-2	TGTGCCAGCAGCCACCTCTTCGGGAGGTCGACGAACACCGGGGAGCTGTTTTTT	CASSHLFGRSTNTGELFF
NA	TRBJ2-1	NA	15	TRBV5-1	TGCGCCAGCAGCTTGGTGCAGGGCTCCTACAATGAGCAGTTCTTC	CASSLVQGSYNEQFF
TRBD2	TRBJ2-7	NA	15	TRBV5-1	TGCGCCAGCAGCGCCTGGGGCGGGAGGGCCCCCGAGCAGTACTTC	CASSAWGGRAPEQYF
TRBD2	TRBJ2-7	NA	14	TRBV27	TGTGCCAGCACCCCACTAGCGGGAGTATACGAGCAGTACTTC	CASTPLAGVYEQYF
TRBD2	TRBJ2-7	once	16	TRBV5-1	TGCGCCAGCAGCCCGGGGACTAGCGGGGCGGCGTACGAGCAGTACTTC	CASSPGTSGAAYEQYF
TRBD1	TRBJ2-5	NA	16	TRBV19	TGTGCCAGTAGTCCTCTTCGGACAGGGGGCGGAGAGACCCAGTACTTC	CASSPLRTGGGETQYF
NA	TRBJ1-1	NA	11	TRBV25-1	TGTGCCTCGAGCTTGGGGGGAGAAGCTTTCTTT	CASSLGGEAFF
NA	TRBJ1-1	NA	13	TRBV11-2	TGTGCCAGCAGCTTCATTTTGAACACTGAAGCTTTCTTT	CASSFILNTEAFF
TRBD2	TRBJ2-3	NA	15	TRBV29-1	TGCAGCGGGGATGCGGGAGCGACGACCACAGATACGCAGTATTTT	CSGDAGATTTDTQYF
TRBD1	TRBJ1-2	NA	13	TRBV6-6	TGTGCCAGCAGTTTACAGGGGGGCGCTGGCTACACCTTC	CASSLQGGAGYTF
TRBD1	TRBJ2-5	NA	15	TRBV4-2	TGTGCCAGCAGCTTTGGACAGGGGGCTGGCGGGACCCAGTACTTC	CASSFGQGAGGTQYF
TRBD2	TRBJ2-1	once	16	TRBV29-1	TGCAGCGTTCAGCCCCCAGGGACTAGCGGGGGGGCATGGCAGTTCTTC	CSVQPPGTSGGAWQFF
NA	TRBJ2-7	medium-sized	14	TRBV28	TGTGCCAGCAGTTCTTTAAACAGAGAATACGAGCAGTACTTC	CASSSLNREYEQYF
TRBD2	TRBJ2-7	few	13	TRBV6-1	TGTGCCAGCAGGACTAGCGCGAGCTACGAGCAGTACTTC	CASRTSASYEQYF
TRBD2	TRBJ2-1	many	17	TRBV18	TGTGCCAGCTCACCGGGACTACGGGATAGCTCCTACAATGAGCAGTTCTTC	CASSPGLRDSSYNEQFF
NA	TRBJ2-5	NA	15	TRBV7-7	TGTGCCAGCAGCTCTAGAGAGGGCGTTGGGGAGACCCAGTACTTC	CASSSREGVGETQYF
NA	TRBJ2-3	NA	17	TRBV25-1	TGTGCCAGCAGTGAAGTAAACAGGGCCCCCTACACAGATACGCAGTATTTT	CASSEVNRAPYTDTQYF
NA	TRBJ1-5	few	15	TRBV10-2	TGCGCCAGCAGCCGTGGGGGGGCGGGGGCCATGGCCCAGCATTTT	CASSRGGAGAMAQHF
TRBD2	TRBJ2-1	NA	14	TRBV7-6	TGTGCCAGCAGCGTAGCGGGGGGTTACAATGAGCAGTTCTTC	CASSVAGGYNEQFF
NA	TRBJ1-5	NA	13	TRBV7-7	TGTGCCAGCAGCTCGTCAGAGAATCAGCCCCAGCATTTT	CASSSSENQPQHF
NA	TRBJ2-1	many	17	TRBV7-6	TGTGCCAGCAGCTTGGGGGGGGCGGGAGCCTCCTACAATGAGCAGTTCTTC	CASSLGGAGASYNEQFF
NA	TRBJ2-7	NA	13	TRBV7-2	TGTGCCAGCAGCTTAGCGGGGACCCCCGAGCAGTACTTC	CASSLAGTPEQYF
NA	TRBJ2-5	NA	15	TRBV5-4	TGTGCCAGCAGCTTGGGTGCGGGACCAGGGGAGACCCAGTACTTC	CASSLGAGPGETQYF
NA	TRBJ1-5	NA	14	TRBV6-1	TGTGCCAGCAGCCGAAAAGGGGTTAATCAGCCCCAGCATTTT	CASSRKGVNQPQHF
NA	TRBJ2-3	once	10	TRBV29-1	TGCAGCGTTGGGGGAGATACGCAGTATTTT	CSVGGDTQYF
NA	TRBJ2-1	NA	12	TRBV2	TGTGCCAGCAGTTCTATGATCAATGAGCAGTTCTTC	CASSSMINEQFF
TRBD2	TRBJ2-7	few	15	TRBV5-4	TGTGCCAGCAGCTGGACTAGCGGTAGCTCCTACGAGCAGTACTTC	CASSWTSGSSYEQYF
TRBD2	TRBJ2-1	NA	16	TRBV28	TGTGCCAGCAGTTTAGTCCTAGCGGGAGGACGCAGTGAGCAGTTCTTC	CASSLVLAGGRSEQFF
TRBD1	TRBJ2-5	NA	16	TRBV5-1	TGCGCCAGCAGCTTGGGTGGGACAGGGCCCCAAGAGACCCAGTACTTC	CASSLGGTGPQETQYF
NA	TRBJ2-7	NA	14	TRBV21-1	TGTGCCAGCAGCAAAAGACGGGATGTTTACGAGCAGTACTTC	CASSKRRDVYEQYF
NA	TRBJ2-2	NA	16	TRBV6-1	TGTGCCAGCAGTGAAGTCGGGGGTCTCGACACCGGGGAGCTGTTTTTT	CASSEVGGLDTGELFF
TRBD2	TRBJ2-5	NA	15	TRBV7-6	TGTGCCAGCAGCTCCCAGTCTAGCGGCCAAGAGACCCAGTACTTC	CASSSQSSGQETQYF
NA	TRBJ2-1	few	13	TRBV7-9	TGTGCCAGCAGCTTAGCGGCTAGCGATGAGCAGTTCTTC	CASSLAASDEQFF
NA	TRBJ1-2	few	14	TRBV7-8	TGTGCCAGCAGCTTAGCTAGTCAGCCCTATGGCTACACCTTC	CASSLASQPYGYTF
TRBD1	TRBJ2-7	few	15	TRBV27	TGTGCCAGCAGTCAACCAACAGGGGGATGGTACGAGCAGTACTTC	CASSQPTGGWYEQYF
NA	TRBJ2-5	NA	12	TRBV29-1	TGCAGCGGAACAGTCTTCCAAGAGACCCAGTACTTC	CSGTVFQETQYF
TRBD2	TRBJ2-1	NA	17	TRBV11-2	TGTGCCAGCAGCCAGCGACTAGCGGGAGGGACTCACAATGAGCAGTTCTTC	CASSQRLAGGTHNEQFF
TRBD1	TRBJ1-2	NA	13	TRBV2	TGTGCCAGCAACCTGGACAGGGAGAGGGGCTACACCTTC	CASNLDRERGYTF